The rows below give T cell receptor beta chains drawn from one sample of a study of cytomegalovirus exposure and HLA in healthy donors. Clones were read by immunoSEQ multiplex PCR, and TCRdb kept only the in-frame ones, dropping some. Here the sample table reports around 100,000 clones. Material: PBMCs. The receptors come from a man over 45 in good health and CMV-seronegative. Each CDR3 is given with its conserved first and last residue. A D gene is named only where the DNA matches it firmly.

TRBD2 TRBJ2-1 TRBV7-6 TGTGCCAGCAGCTTAGGCGGGGGGCCACTCAATGAGCAGTTCTTC CASSLGGGPLNEQFF
TRBD1 TRBJ1-1 TRBV29-1 TGCAGCGCCGGACAGGGCTTGGGGAACACTGAAGCTTTCTTT CSAGQGLGNTEAFF
TRBD1 TRBJ1-2 TRBV5-6 TGTGCCAGCAGCTTTGCGGGGACAGGGGGCTACACCTTC CASSFAGTGGYTF
NA TRBJ2-1 TRBV11-3 TGTGCCAGCAGCTCCCCCGCGGGGTATTCCTACAATGAGCAGTTCTTC CASSSPAGYSYNEQFF
TRBD1 TRBJ2-7 TRBV4-1 TGCGCCAGCAGCGAGCGGGACAGGGACTACGAGCAGTACTTC CASSERDRDYEQYF
NA TRBJ1-2 TRBV4-3 TGCGCCAGCAGCCAAAATCTGCAGGGTGATACTACCTATGGCTACACCTTC CASSQNLQGDTTYGYTF
TRBD2 TRBJ2-1 TRBV29-1 TGCAGCCTCGCCCCGGGACTAGCGGGGGTAGAGCAGTTCTTC CSLAPGLAGVEQFF
NA TRBJ1-2 TRBV18 TGTGCCAGCTCACCAGCGAGGACAGCTACCGCTGACGGGGGCTACACCTTC CASSPARTATADGGYTF
NA TRBJ2-7 TRBV5-5 TGTGCCAGCAGCCCGAGGTCGACCGCCTACGAGCAGTACTTC CASSPRSTAYEQYF
NA TRBJ1-1 TRBV7-3 TGTGCCAGCAGCCATACAGGGAACACTGAAGCTTTCTTT CASSHTGNTEAFF
NA TRBJ1-3 TRBV6-5 TGTGCCAGCCTAAGCTCTGGAAACACCATATATTTT CASLSSGNTIYF
NA TRBJ1-1 TRBV6-6 TGTGCCAGCAGTTACGAGGGTACGAACACTGAAGCTTTCTTT CASSYEGTNTEAFF
NA TRBJ1-5 TRBV6-1 TGTGCCAGCAGTGAAGAATGGGGGGATCAGCCCCAGCATTTT CASSEEWGDQPQHF
NA TRBJ1-2 TRBV27 TGTGCCAGCAGTTTATACAGGAACTATGGCTACACCTTC CASSLYRNYGYTF
TRBD1 TRBJ2-7 TRBV5-1 TGCGCCAGCAGCAGGGGGACAGCAGAAGCCTACGAGCAGTACTTC CASSRGTAEAYEQYF
NA TRBJ1-5 TRBV9 TGTGCCAGCAGCGTTACCGACGGAGGTCAGCCCCAGCATTTT CASSVTDGGQPQHF
TRBD1 TRBJ2-4 TRBV7-8 TGTGCCAGCAGTTCCTCCCGAGGACAGGGGGCTTGGGCCAAAAACATTCAGTACTTC CASSSSRGQGAWAKNIQYF
NA TRBJ2-7 TRBV5-1 TGCGCCAGCACCTATGGGGCAGGGTTCTACGAGCAGTACTTC CASTYGAGFYEQYF
TRBD1 TRBJ1-2 TRBV6-1 TGTGCCAGCAGCACAGGGGACTATGGCTACACCTTC CASSTGDYGYTF
TRBD1 TRBJ1-2 TRBV5-1 TGCGCCAGCAGCTTGTCGGGACAGAACTATGGCTACACCTTC CASSLSGQNYGYTF
NA TRBJ1-2 TRBV5-1 TGCGCCAGCAGCTTGGATTTCGCAGGTCTCTATGGCTACACCTTC CASSLDFAGLYGYTF
NA TRBJ1-3 TRBV6-5 TGTGCCAGCAGAGCCTCGGGGGGTTCTGGAAACACCATATATTTT CASRASGGSGNTIYF
TRBD2 TRBJ2-1 TRBV4-3 TGCGCCAGCAGCCAAGAGGGCGGGGGGGAGTACAATGAGCAGTTCTTC CASSQEGGGEYNEQFF
NA TRBJ2-3 TRBV27 TGTGCCAGCAGCTCACGACTAGAAGGGGAGACAGATACGCAGTATTTT CASSSRLEGETDTQYF
TRBD2 TRBJ2-5 TRBV5-1 TGCGCCAGCAGCTCTACCGGACTAGCGACGGAGACCCAGTACTTC CASSSTGLATETQYF
NA TRBJ1-1 TRBV19 TGTGCCAGTAGTATAGGGGGCGCGGACACTGAAGCTTTCTTT CASSIGGADTEAFF
NA TRBJ2-7 TRBV11-3 TGTGCCAGCAGCTCCAGGACAGAGAACGAGCAGTACTTC CASSSRTENEQYF
NA TRBJ2-7 TRBV6-1 TGTGCCAGCAGGGACCGCGGGACTCAGGACTACGAGCAGTACTTC CASRDRGTQDYEQYF
TRBD2 TRBJ2-5 TRBV7-2 TGTGCCAGCGGTGGACTAGCGGGGGAAGAGACCCAGTACTTC CASGGLAGEETQYF
NA TRBJ1-1 TRBV5-1 TGCGCCAGCACGCTTAACGGCGGAGCTTACACTGAAGCTTTCTTT CASTLNGGAYTEAFF